The sequence of this TCR beta chain was determined in a study of T cell responses to AZD1222 COVID-19 vaccine. Germline V gene sequence: CDR1 LNHNV, CDR2 YYDKDF (reference sequence). The CDR3 has 15 residues. Trimming cost V 0 bases and J 7 bases, with 13 bases left between them. Overall study results and limits: Most donors were white British and more were female, and clonal diversity was possibly underestimated. Baseline serostatus was positive in only a handful of AZD1222 recipients. Increases in Spike-specific TCR breadth and depth were seen after two AZD1222 doses.

A word on this clone: The antigen is unknown.

Profiled with immunoSEQ multiplex PCR; TCRdb holds only in-frame clones, not every one. The repertoire has about 140,000 clones, 85% to 95% of them found once; the top ten carry 1.3%. The TCR was taken from an adult in good health. The specimen comprised peripheral blood, sampled on day 0 of AZD1222 vaccination. This sequence joins TRBV15 and TRBJ2-1, with D possibly TRBD2 on 6 matching bases. CDR3 nucleotides: TGTGCCACCAGCAGAGATATCGGAGGGGAGAATGAGCAGTTCTTC. It codes for CATSRDIGGENEQFF.